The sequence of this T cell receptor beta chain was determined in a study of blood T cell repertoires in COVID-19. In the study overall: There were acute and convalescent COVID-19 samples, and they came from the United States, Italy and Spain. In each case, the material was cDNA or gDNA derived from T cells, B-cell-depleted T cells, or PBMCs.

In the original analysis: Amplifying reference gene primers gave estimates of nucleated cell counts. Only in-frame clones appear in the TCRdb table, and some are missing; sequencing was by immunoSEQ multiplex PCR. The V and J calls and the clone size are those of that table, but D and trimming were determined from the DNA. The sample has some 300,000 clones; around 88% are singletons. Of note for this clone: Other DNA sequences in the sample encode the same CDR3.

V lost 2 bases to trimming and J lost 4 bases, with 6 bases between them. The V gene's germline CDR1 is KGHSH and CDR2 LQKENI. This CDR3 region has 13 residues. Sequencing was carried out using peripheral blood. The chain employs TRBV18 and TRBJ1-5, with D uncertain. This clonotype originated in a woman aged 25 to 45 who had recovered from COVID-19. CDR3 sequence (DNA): TGTGCCAGCTCACCATCGGGGAATCAGCCCCAGCATTTT. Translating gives CASSPSGNQPQHF.